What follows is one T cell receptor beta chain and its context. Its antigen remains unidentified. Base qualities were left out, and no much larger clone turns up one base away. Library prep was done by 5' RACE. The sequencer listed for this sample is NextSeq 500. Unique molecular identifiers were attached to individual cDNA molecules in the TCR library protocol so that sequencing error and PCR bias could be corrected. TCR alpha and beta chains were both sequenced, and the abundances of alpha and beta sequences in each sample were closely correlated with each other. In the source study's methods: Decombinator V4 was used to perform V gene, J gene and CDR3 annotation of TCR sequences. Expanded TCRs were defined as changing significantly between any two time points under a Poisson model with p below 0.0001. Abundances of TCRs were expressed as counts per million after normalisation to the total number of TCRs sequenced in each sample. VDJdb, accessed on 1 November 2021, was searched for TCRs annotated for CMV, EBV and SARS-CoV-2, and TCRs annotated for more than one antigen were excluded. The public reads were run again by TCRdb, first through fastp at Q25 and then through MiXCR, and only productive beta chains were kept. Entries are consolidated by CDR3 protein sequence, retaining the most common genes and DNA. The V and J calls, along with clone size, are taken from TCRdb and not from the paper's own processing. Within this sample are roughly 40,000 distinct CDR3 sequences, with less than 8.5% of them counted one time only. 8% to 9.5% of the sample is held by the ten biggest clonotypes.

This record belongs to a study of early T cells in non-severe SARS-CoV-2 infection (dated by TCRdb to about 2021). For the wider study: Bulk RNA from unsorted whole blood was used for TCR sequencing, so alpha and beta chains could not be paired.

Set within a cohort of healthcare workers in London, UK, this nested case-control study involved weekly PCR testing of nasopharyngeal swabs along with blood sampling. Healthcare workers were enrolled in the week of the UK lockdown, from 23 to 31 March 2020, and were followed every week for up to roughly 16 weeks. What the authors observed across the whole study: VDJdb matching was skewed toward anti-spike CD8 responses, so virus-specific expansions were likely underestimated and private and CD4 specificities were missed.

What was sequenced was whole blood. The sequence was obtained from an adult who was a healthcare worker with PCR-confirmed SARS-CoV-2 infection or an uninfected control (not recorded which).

The CDR3 region has the sequence CASSQNGAAEETQYF. The nucleotide sequence reads TGTGCCAGCAGCCAAAACGGAGCGGCCGAAGAGACCCAGTACTTC. The chain employs TRBV3-1 and TRBJ2-5, with TRBD2 tentatively as D gene (5 bases match). V is reduced by 2 bases and J by 3 bases, leaving a spacing of 13 bases between them. Looking up the germline V gene (reference sequence) yields CDR1 LGHDT and CDR2 YNNKEL. Reading from cysteine to phenylalanine, the CDR3 counts 15 amino acids. Solely the CDR3 DNA is kept, with 45 bases framed from the first base.